This entry lists 32 T cell receptor beta chains sequenced from one sample in a study of OX40 agonist ivuxolimab in advanced cancers. Libraries were made using the immunoSEQ multiplex PCR assay. TCRdb retrieved this table from immuneACCESS and kept in-frame rearrangements only. Not all clones are present; in checked studies, unresolved V genes account for under half, and no reason is known for the remainder. This sample comprises 81,000 or so clones, 88% of them detected only once. 0.4% to 0.6% of the sample belongs to the ten largest clones. This specimen consisted of CD4+ or CD8+ T cells sorted from blood, obtained in a trial of the OX40 agonist ivuxolimab. These receptor sequences come from an adult with an advanced solid tumor such as melanoma, head and neck, liver or kidney cancer.

This sequence joins TRBV5-5 and TRBJ1-5, with a possible D match to TRBD1 (5 bases). CDR3 length: 15 amino acids. CDR1 and CDR2 (germline): SGHKS, YYEKEE (reference sequence). V dropped 0 bases and J dropped 1 base, with 8 bases sitting between them. The CDR3 DNA reads TGTGCCAGCAGCTTGGTGGGGGAAAGCAATCAGCCCCAGCATTTT. Translated: CASSLVGESNQPQHF.

The CDR3 here is CASTAFRSGDLGYTF. The CDR3 coding sequence is TGTGCCAGCACCGCCTTTAGGTCGGGGGATCTTGGCTACACCTTC. The rearrangement joins TRBV7-2 to TRBJ1-2; tentatively, D is TRBD1 (5 bases). Germline V gene lookup returns CDR1 SGHTA and CDR2 FQGNSA. This CDR3 is 15 amino acids long. Trimming left V 7 bases short and J 7 bases short, with 22 bases between.

The chain joins TRBV5-1 to TRBJ2-5; perhaps D is TRBD1 or TRBD2 (5 bases each). Between the trimmed V and J ends, which lost 4 bases and 13 bases, there was a span of 23 bases. Germline values: CDR1 SGHRS, CDR2 YFSETQ. This CDR3 contains 14 residues. For the CDR3, the DNA is TGCGCCAGCAGCGTCACTAGTGGGGGTGTAATGAGGTACTTC. Translation gives CASSVTSGGVMRYF.

This chain uses TRBV5-6 with TRBJ1-2; the D is unclear. V was cut by 2 bases and J by 8 bases, with 16 bases left in between. Germline-derived CDR1 and CDR2 are SGHDT and YYEEEE. The CDR3 sequence is 14 residues long. The CDR3 DNA reads TGTGCCAGCAGCTTTTTCCAGACTAGGGAGGGCTACACCTTC. Translation gives CASSFFQTREGYTF.

The chain links TRBV10-3 to TRBJ2-3; D gene unclear. Between the trimmed V and J ends, which lost 3 bases and 0 bases, there was a span of 7 bases. The CDR3 consists of 14 residues. CDR1 ENHRY and CDR2 SYGVKD come from the germline V gene. The CDR3 reads CAISERVSTDTQYF. In DNA form, the CDR3 reads TGTGCCATCAGTGAAAGGGTTAGCACAGATACGCAGTATTTT.

The chain carries TRBV27 and TRBJ2-7, with D possibly matching TRBD2 (6 bases). V gave up 3 bases and J gave up 5 bases, with 17 bases separating them. Germline CDR1 MNHEY, CDR2 SMNVEV (reference sequence). CDR3 length: 15 residues. CDR3 region: CASSFGGKWTNEQYF. The CDR3 DNA sequence: TGTGCCAGCAGTTTTGGCGGGAAATGGACTAACGAGCAGTACTTC.

The chain employs TRBV6-6 and TRBJ2-7; 9 bases agree with TRBD1. The V gene's germline CDR1 is MNHNY and CDR2 SVGAGI (reference sequence). The CDR3 is 14 residues long. V shed 6 bases, J shed 3 bases, and the junction held 6 bases outside the gene matches. This chain's CDR3 is CASRPGTGNYEQYF. CDR3 bases: TGTGCCAGCAGACCCGGGACAGGGAACTACGAGCAGTACTTC.

This clone was seen once. The V gene is TRBV2, the J gene TRBJ1-2, with TRBD1 matching 10 bases. Trimming cost V 4 bases and J 3 bases; bases outside gene matches: 5. Germline V gene lookup returns CDR1 SNHLY and CDR2 FYNNEI. CDR3 size: 15 residues. The CDR3 loop is CASSVRQGADYGYTF. For the CDR3, the DNA is TGTGCCAGCAGTGTTCGACAGGGGGCCGACTATGGCTACACCTTC.

The chain couples TRBV2 to TRBJ1-5, with 8 positions matching TRBD1. Germline trimming cut 4 bases from V and 7 bases from J; bases unmatched to any gene: 6. Germline assignment: CDR1 SNHLY and CDR2 FYNNEI. The CDR3 has 14 amino acids. The CDR3 loop is CASSGQGSEQPQHF. CDR3 bases: TGTGCCAGCAGTGGACAGGGGTCGGAGCAGCCCCAGCATTTT.

The chain combines TRBV10-1 with TRBJ2-7, with D unclear. Germline values: CDR1 WNHNN, CDR2 SYGVQD (reference sequence). V shed 2 bases and J shed 3 bases, with 8 bases lying between them. The CDR3 has 13 residues. The CDR3 protein is CASSEELNYEQYF. In DNA form, the CDR3 reads TGCGCCAGCAGTGAGGAACTGAACTACGAGCAGTACTTC.

Comment on this clone: Likely a read error: the CDR3 ends without its conserved phenylalanine or tryptophan. V gene TRBV11-2 combines with J gene TRBJ1-6, with D maybe TRBD1 (5 bases). Germline lookup yields CDR1 SGHAT and CDR2 FQNNGV. V lost 2 bases and J 0 bases, leaving 14 bases between the germline ends. The CDR3 runs to 18 residues. The CDR3 here is CASSLRTPGDSYNSPLHL. The DNA of the CDR3 is TGTGCCAGCAGCTTACGAACACCGGGGGACTCCTATAATTCACCCCTCCACCTT.

The chain joins TRBV11-2 to TRBJ2-2; tentative D call: TRBD2 (5 bases). Germline loops: CDR1 SGHAT, CDR2 FQNNGV. V was shortened by 3 bases and J by 4 bases, with 12 bases between the two germline ends. The CDR3 contains 15 residues. CDR3 protein: CASSFPDWGTGELFF. In DNA, the CDR3 is TGTGCCAGCAGCTTCCCGGACTGGGGCACCGGGGAGCTGTTTTTT.

V is TRBV28 and J is TRBJ1-1; D is possibly TRBD1 (5 bases). V lost 5 bases and J lost 1, with 11 bases in between. Germline assignment: CDR1 MDHEN and CDR2 SYDVKM. This CDR3 is built from 14 residues. In DNA form, the CDR3 reads TGTGCCAGCAGTCTAAATCAGGGGAACACTGAAGCTTTCTTT. This encodes CASSLNQGNTEAFF.

The rearrangement joins TRBV2 to TRBJ1-2; 9 positions match TRBD1. Trimming took 10 bases from V and 0 from J; bases not matched to a gene: 6. CDR1 and CDR2 from the germline V gene are SNHLY and FYNNEI. The CDR3 is 14 amino acids. CDR3 region: CATHDRGSNYGYTF. The CDR3 nucleotides are TGTGCCACCCACGACAGGGGGTCTAACTATGGCTACACCTTC. Full variable domain (remainder filled in from reference TRBV2 and TRBJ1-2): EPEVTQTPSHQVTQMGQEVILRCVPISNHLYFYWYRQILGQKVEFLVSFYNNEISEKSEIFDDQFSVERPDGSNFTLKIRSTKLEDSAMYFCATHDRGSNYGYTFGSGTRLTVV.

The V and J genes are TRBV7-8 and TRBJ1-1, with unresolved D. CDR1 SGHVS and CDR2 FQNEAQ come from the germline V gene. V was clipped by 2 bases and J by 4 bases, with 2 bases between them. This CDR3 comprises 11 residues. The CDR3 bases are TGTGCCAGCAGCTTACTCACTGAAGCTTTCTTT. Protein sequence: CASSLLTEAFF. The full variable domain, completed using reference TRBV7-8 and TRBJ1-1, is GAGVSQSPRYKVAKRGQDVALRCDPISGHVSLFWYQQALGQGPEFLTYFQNEAQLDKSGLPSDRFFAERPEGSVSTLKIQRTQQEDSAVYLCASSLLTEAFFGQGTRLTVV.

The V gene is TRBV7-8, the J gene TRBJ2-1; D possibly matches TRBD1 or TRBD2 (5 bases each). The CDR3 length is 15 residues. V was cut by 5 bases and J by 8 bases, with 19 bases left in between. Germline-derived CDR1 and CDR2 are SGHVS and FQNEAQ. The chain's CDR3 is CASSMKTGPPDEQFF. Written as DNA, the CDR3 is TGTGCCAGCAGCATGAAGACGGGACCACCGGATGAGCAGTTCTTC.

This clone appeared once. This rearrangement joins TRBV9 to TRBJ1-1; tentative D call: TRBD1 (6 bases). V shed 3 bases and J shed 4 bases, with 10 bases lying between them. The CDR3 has 13 residues. Germline CDR1 and CDR2: SGDLS and YYNGEE. CDR3 region: CASSARQATEAFF. In nucleotides, the CDR3 is TGTGCCAGCAGCGCGCGACAGGCCACTGAAGCTTTCTTT.

This rearrangement joins TRBV7-3 to TRBJ2-1; D unclear. The CDR3 spans 13 residues. CDR1 and CDR2 from the germline V gene are SGHTA and FQGTGA. Trimming stripped 0 bases from V and 4 bases from J, with 4 bases between. The CDR3 DNA follows: TGTGCCAGCAGCTTAACCAGGTACAATGAGCAGTTCTTC. Translating it yields CASSLTRYNEQFF. Variable domain in full (rest from reference TRBV7-3 and TRBJ2-1): GAGVSQTPSNKVTEKGKYVELRCDPISGHTALYWYRQSLGQGPEFLIYFQGTGAADDSGLPNDRFFAVRPEGSVSTLKIQRTERGDSAVYLCASSLTRYNEQFFGPGTRLTVL.

The chain recombines TRBV6-4 with TRBJ1-1; D may be TRBD1 (5 bases). The V gene's germline CDR1 is MRHNA and CDR2 SNTAGT. Trimming removed 4 bases from V and 3 bases from J, with 12 bases in between. The length of the CDR3 is 14 residues. CDR3 sequence: CASSVNLQDTEAFF. Here the CDR3 DNA reads TGTGCCAGCAGTGTCAACTTACAGGACACTGAAGCTTTCTTT.

This rearrangement joins TRBV5-5 to TRBJ2-5, with D uncertain. V dropped 1 base and J dropped 5 bases, with 12 bases sitting between them. CDR3 length: 14 amino acids. Per germline, CDR1 SGHKS and CDR2 YYEKEE (reference sequence). Written as DNA, the CDR3 is TGTGCCAGCAGCTTGACATGGTCTCGGGAGACCCAGTACTTC. It translates to CASSLTWSRETQYF.

The chain couples TRBV7-8 to TRBJ1-1; perhaps TRBD1 as D (5 bases). The germline gives CDR1 SGHVS, CDR2 FQNEAQ. The length of the CDR3 is 15 residues. Trimming left V 1 base short and J 5 bases short, with 14 bases between. The CDR3 here is CASSLGRDGLTEAFF. The CDR3 coding sequence is TGTGCCAGCAGCTTAGGTAGGGACGGACTAACTGAAGCTTTCTTT.

This clone was seen more than once but under ten times. The chain recombines TRBV5-1 with TRBJ1-2, with 7 positions matching TRBD1. Germline V lookup: CDR1 SGHRS, CDR2 YFSETQ. V dropped 2 bases and J dropped 3; count of bases not matched to a gene: 7. The CDR3 loop spans 15 amino acids. The CDR3 coding sequence is TGCGCCAGCAGCTTCGGGGACAGCCCTTACTATGGCTACACCTTC. Protein product: CASSFGDSPYYGYTF.

This chain links TRBV25-1 with TRBJ2-1; 8 bases line up with TRBD1. V shed 3 bases, J shed 13 bases, and the junction held 5 bases outside the gene matches. Looked up from germline, CDR1 is MGHDK and CDR2 is SYGVNS. This CDR3 comprises 12 residues. The CDR3 DNA follows: TGTGCCAGCAGTGACTATGGACAGGGCCAGTTCTTC. Its translation is CASSDYGQGQFF.

The V and J genes are TRBV18 and TRBJ2-7, with D perhaps TRBD2 (7 bases). The CDR3 consists of 14 residues. Germline V gene lookup returns CDR1 KGHSH and CDR2 LQKENI. V gave up 9 bases and J gave up 5 bases, with 20 bases separating them. CDR3 in DNA: TGTGCCAGTACCGAACGGGGGGCCTATCACGAGCAGTACTTC. It is translated as CASTERGAYHEQYF.

V gene TRBV19 combines with J gene TRBJ1-2; D gene ambiguous. The CDR3 consists of 11 residues. V was pared by 4 bases and J by 2 bases, with 2 bases between. Germline values: CDR1 LNHDA, CDR2 SQIVND (reference sequence). In nucleotides, the CDR3 is TGTGCCAGTAGTAGAAACTATGGCTACACCTTC. Translating it yields CASSRNYGYTF.

The chain employs TRBV5-1 and TRBJ1-5; D might be TRBD1 (6 bases). Per the germline V gene, CDR1 is SGHRS and CDR2 is YFSETQ. Between the trimmed V and J ends, which lost 0 bases and 7 bases, there was a span of 14 bases. This CDR3 has 15 amino acids. CDR3 in amino acids: CASSLVAGADQPQHF. The CDR3 DNA is TGCGCCAGCAGCTTGGTTGCAGGGGCGGACCAGCCCCAGCATTTT.

CDR3 amino acids: CATSSGPGQVYSYEQYF. CDR3 in DNA: TGTGCCACCAGCAGTGGTCCGGGACAGGTTTACTCCTACGAGCAGTACTTC. V is TRBV15 and J is TRBJ2-7; TRBD1 aligns across 8 bases. V dropped 3 bases and J dropped 0; count of bases not matched to a gene: 10. The CDR3 extends over 17 amino acids. In germline, CDR1 is LNHNV, CDR2 YYDKDF (reference sequence). Supplemented by reference TRBV15 and TRBJ2-7, the full variable domain reads DAMVIQNPRYQVTQFGKPVTLSCSQTLNHNVMYWYQQKSSQAPKLLFHYYDKDFNNEADTPDNFQSRRPNTSFCFLDIRSPGLGDTAMYLCATSSGPGQVYSYEQYFGPGTRLTVT.

The chain couples TRBV10-1 to TRBJ1-5, with D possibly TRBD1 on 6 matching bases. The CDR3 is 17 amino acids. Trimming left V 0 bases short and J 0 bases short, with 12 bases between. Germline V gene data show CDR1 as WNHNN and CDR2 as SYGVQD (reference sequence). The CDR3 DNA reads as TGCGCCAGCAGTGAGTCACGACAGGATTATAGCAATCAGCCCCAGCATTTT. This codes for CASSESRQDYSNQPQHF.

The chain carries TRBV7-8 and TRBJ1-4; D not resolved. Germline values: CDR1 SGHVS, CDR2 FQNEAQ. The CDR3 covers 12 residues. Trimming shortened V by 3 bases and J by 6 bases, and 5 bases separated the two germline ends. CDR3 bases: TGTGCCAGCAGCTTCGGGGATGAAAAACTGTTTTTT. Protein sequence: CASSFGDEKLFF.

The rearrangement joins TRBV7-2 to TRBJ1-6, with 9 bases lining up with TRBD1. This CDR3 spans 15 amino acids. Germline V CDR1 and CDR2: SGHTA, FQGNSA. Trimming at V came to 5 bases and at J to 7 bases, leaving 6 bases not matched to a gene. CDR3: CASSPGQGYNSPLHF. The CDR3 coding sequence is TGTGCCAGCAGCCCGGGACAGGGATACAATTCACCCCTCCACTTT.

This chain connects TRBV7-2 to TRBJ1-1, with unresolved D. CDR1 SGHTA and CDR2 FQGNSA come from the germline V gene. This CDR3 is 13 amino acids long. V gave up 8 bases and J gave up 3 bases, with 13 bases separating them. The CDR3 reads CASRVSEDTEAFF. CDR3 in DNA: TGTGCCAGCCGGGTCAGCGAGGACACTGAAGCTTTCTTT.

The chain couples TRBV18 to TRBJ2-7; D is undetermined. This CDR3 is 13 amino acids long. V dropped 3 bases and J dropped 5 bases, with 11 bases sitting between them. From germline, CDR1 is KGHSH and CDR2 LQKENI. CDR3 sequence reads: CASSPVAGHEQYF. The CDR3 region has the DNA TGTGCCAGCTCACCGGTGGCAGGCCACGAGCAGTACTTC. The full variable domain, with the rest looked up from reference TRBV18 and TRBJ2-7, is NAGVMQNPRHLVRRRGQEARLRCSPMKGHSHVYWYRQLPEEGLKFMVYLQKENIIDESGMPKERFSAEFPKEGPSILRIQQVVRGDSAAYFCASSPVAGHEQYFGPGTRLTVT.